Following are 17 T cell receptor beta chains from one sample sequenced in a study of early T cells in non-severe SARS-CoV-2 infection. TCRdb reprocessed the 5' RACE reads via MiXCR and lists one record per CDR3 protein. The sample carries tens of thousands of distinct CDR3 sequences, about 6% recorded once. Sequenced sample: whole blood. These receptors all come from an adult who was a healthcare worker with PCR-confirmed SARS-CoV-2 infection or an uninfected control (not recorded which).

This clonotype showed up many times. The chain is built from TRBV4-1 and TRBJ2-5, with TRBD1 matching over 8 bases. CDR1 is MGHRA and CDR2 is YSYEKL in the germline V gene. V shed 1 base, J shed 5 bases, and the junction held 9 bases outside the gene matches. The CDR3 spans 16 residues. Here the CDR3 DNA reads TGCGCCAGCAGCCAAGCTCGCCAGGGGGCCGGGGAGACCCAGTACTTC. Protein sequence: CASSQARQGAGETQYF.

This clonotype appeared many times. The chain couples TRBV2 to TRBJ2-1, with 8 bases identical to TRBD1. Germline trimming cut 5 bases from V and 7 bases from J; bases unmatched to any gene: 7. The CDR3 extends over 14 amino acids. The germline V gene has CDR1 SNHLY and CDR2 FYNNEI. The CDR3 reads CASSIGQGGNEQFF. The CDR3 DNA is TGTGCCAGCAGTATAGGACAGGGTGGTAATGAGCAGTTCTTC.

This clonotype was found many times. One end of the junction is discordant with germline, which a read error may explain. The V call is TRBV11-2, the J call TRBJ2-2, with a weak D call TRBD2 (5 bases). CDR3 length: 16 residues. Germline-derived CDR1 and CDR2 are SGHAT and FQNNGV. CDR3 DNA sequence: TGTGCCAGCAGCGCAACCTACAACACGAACACCGGGGAGCTGCTTTTT. Translated, it gives CASSATYNTNTGELLF.

This clonotype came up many times. The V gene is TRBV7-2, the J gene TRBJ2-7; 13 bases align to TRBD2. Trimming removed 5 bases from V and 7 bases from J; junction bases left unmatched: 8. The CDR3 covers 15 residues. Germline V gives CDR1 SGHTA, CDR2 FQGNSA. This CDR3 is CASSLGLAGVGEQYF. CDR3 coding DNA: TGTGCCAGCAGCCTAGGACTAGCGGGGGTCGGGGAGCAGTACTTC.

This clonotype showed up many times. V and J are TRBV29-1 and TRBJ2-7; TRBD1 matches 8 bases. The V gene's germline CDR1 is SQVTM and CDR2 ANQGSEA. With V trimmed by 7 bases and J by 6 bases, 8 bases remained unmatched. The CDR3 contains 12 residues. This CDR3 is CSALRTGTEQYF. The DNA for the CDR3 is TGCAGCGCCCTACGGACAGGGACCGAGCAGTACTTC.

Ten or more counts support this clonotype. The rearrangement uses TRBV7-2 and TRBJ2-7; D is uncertain. V lost 4 bases and J 2 bases, leaving 9 bases between the germline ends. The germline V gene encodes CDR1 SGHTA and CDR2 FQGNSA. This CDR3 spans 13 amino acids. The CDR3 is CASSSYHTYEQYF. CDR3 coding DNA: TGTGCCAGCAGCTCATACCACACCTACGAGCAGTACTTC.

This clonotype has at least ten counts. V is TRBV12-3 or TRBV12-4 and J is TRBJ1-1; tentatively, D is TRBD1 (5 bases). V lost 5 bases to trimming and J lost 7 bases, with 14 bases between them. This CDR3 has 13 residues. DNA for the CDR3: TGTGCCAGCAGTCTTACGGACACTTTTGAAGCTTTCTTT. Amino acids: CASSLTDTFEAFF.

V usage is TRBV2 and J usage is TRBJ1-1; D ambiguous. The CDR3 is 12 amino acids. V was cut by 3 bases and J by 2 bases, with 4 bases left in between. The V gene's germline CDR1 is SNHLY and CDR2 FYNNEI. The CDR3 loop is CASSDSNTEAFF. CDR3 nucleotides: TGTGCCAGCAGTGATAGTAACACTGAAGCTTTCTTT.

This clonotype came up many times. V is TRBV4-3 and J is TRBJ2-2; D not certain. The germline V gene has CDR1 LGHNA and CDR2 YSLEER. The CDR3 totals 15 residues. V was shortened by 0 bases and J by 3 bases, with 8 bases between the two germline ends. CDR3 region: CASSQDLRYTGELFF. The CDR3 DNA follows: TGCGCCAGCAGCCAAGACCTGCGTTACACCGGGGAGCTGTTTTTT.

This clonotype was detected a few times. This rearrangement joins TRBV18 to TRBJ2-5, with D tentatively TRBD2 (5 bases). Germline V lookup: CDR1 KGHSH, CDR2 LQKENI. Trimming shortened V by 5 bases and J by 0 bases, and 13 bases separated the two germline ends. CDR3 length: 15 residues. The CDR3 region is CASSKVRENQETQYF. CDR3 sequence (DNA): TGTGCCAGCTCAAAAGTCCGGGAAAACCAAGAGACCCAGTACTTC.

This clonotype was picked up many times. V and J are TRBV12-3 or TRBV12-4 and TRBJ2-1, with D perhaps matching TRBD2 (5 bases). The CDR3 consists of 15 residues. V was shortened by 6 bases and J by 2 bases, with 14 bases between the two germline ends. CDR3 bases: TGTGCCAGCAGCTCAGGACTGAATACCTACAATGAGCAGTTCTTC. It is translated as CASSSGLNTYNEQFF.

This clonotype appeared many times. This chain joins TRBV7-9 and TRBJ2-5, with no clear D. With 5 bases removed from V and 0 bases from J, the gap between germline ends came to 7 bases. Looked up from germline, CDR1 is SEHNR and CDR2 is FQNEAQ (reference sequence). This CDR3 is 13 amino acids long. The DNA of the CDR3 is TGTGCCAGCAGCCCGACATACCAAGAGACCCAGTACTTC. Protein: CASSPTYQETQYF.

This clonotype was observed at least ten times. The rearrangement links TRBV30 to TRBJ1-1, with D unclear. The CDR3 length is 13 residues. CDR1 and CDR2 (germline): GTSNPN, SVGIG (reference sequence). The V end was cut by 1 base, the J end by 0 bases, with 6 bases between. CDR3 protein: CAWSGSLNTEAFF. CDR3 sequence (DNA): TGTGCCTGGAGTGGGAGCTTGAACACTGAAGCTTTCTTT.

The chain recombines TRBV27 with TRBJ2-7; D is perhaps TRBD1 or TRBD2 (6 bases each). Germline V gene lookup returns CDR1 MNHEY and CDR2 SMNVEV (reference sequence). The CDR3 consists of 14 residues. V lost 0 bases and J 8 bases, leaving 14 bases between the germline ends. The CDR3 DNA follows: TGTGCCAGCAGTTTATCGGGGGGCCTGACGCAGCAGTACTTC. Translated, it gives CASSLSGGLTQQYF.

This clonotype was seen ten or more times. The chain joins TRBV4-3 to TRBJ1-6; D might be TRBD1 (6 bases). Germline CDR1 is LGHNA and CDR2 is YSLEER. The CDR3 runs 15 residues. V was shortened by 3 bases and J by 9 bases, with 15 bases between the two germline ends. CDR3: CASSQSTGDSSPLHF. Here the CDR3 DNA reads TGCGCCAGCAGCCAGTCGACAGGCGACAGTTCACCCCTCCACTTT.

In this sample, this clonotype turned up a few times. The CDR3 DNA follows: TGCGCCAGCAGCAGGGACAGGGCGAACACCGGGGAGCTGTTTTTT. Its translation: CASSRDRANTGELFF. V is TRBV5-1 and J is TRBJ2-2, with TRBD1 matching 9 bases. The germline CDR1 and CDR2 sequences are SGHRS and YFSETQ. V dropped 4 bases and J dropped 0; count of bases not matched to a gene: 1. The CDR3 has 15 amino acids.

This clonotype has more than one count but fewer than ten. The chain combines TRBV18 with TRBJ2-2; D possibly corresponds to TRBD1 (6 bases). The germline gives CDR1 KGHSH, CDR2 LQKENI. CDR3 size: 16 residues. V gave up 3 bases and J gave up 1 base, with 12 bases separating them. The CDR3: CASSPRKGVNTGELFF. CDR3 coding DNA: TGTGCCAGCTCACCGAGGAAGGGGGTGAACACCGGGGAGCTGTTTTTT. The variable domain in full, with the rest retrieved from reference TRBV18 and TRBJ2-2, is NAGVMQNPRHLVRRRGQEARLRCSPMKGHSHVYWYRQLPEEGLKFMVYLQKENIIDESGMPKERFSAEFPKEGPSILRIQQVVRGDSAAYFCASSPRKGVNTGELFFGEGSRLTVL.